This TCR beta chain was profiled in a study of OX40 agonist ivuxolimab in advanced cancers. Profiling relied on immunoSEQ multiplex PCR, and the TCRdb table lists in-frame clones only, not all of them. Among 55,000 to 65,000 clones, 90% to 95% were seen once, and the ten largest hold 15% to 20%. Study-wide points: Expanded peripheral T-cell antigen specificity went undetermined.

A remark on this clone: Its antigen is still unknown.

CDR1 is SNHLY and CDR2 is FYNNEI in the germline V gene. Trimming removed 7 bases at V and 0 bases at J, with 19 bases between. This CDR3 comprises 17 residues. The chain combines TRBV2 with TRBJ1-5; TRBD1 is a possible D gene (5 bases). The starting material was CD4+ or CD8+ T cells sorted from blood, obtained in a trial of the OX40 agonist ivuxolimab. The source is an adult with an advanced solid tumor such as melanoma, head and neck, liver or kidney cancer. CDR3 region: CASTEEVWGYSNQPQHF. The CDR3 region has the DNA TGTGCCAGCACGGAAGAGGTGTGGGGCTATAGCAATCAGCCCCAGCATTTT.